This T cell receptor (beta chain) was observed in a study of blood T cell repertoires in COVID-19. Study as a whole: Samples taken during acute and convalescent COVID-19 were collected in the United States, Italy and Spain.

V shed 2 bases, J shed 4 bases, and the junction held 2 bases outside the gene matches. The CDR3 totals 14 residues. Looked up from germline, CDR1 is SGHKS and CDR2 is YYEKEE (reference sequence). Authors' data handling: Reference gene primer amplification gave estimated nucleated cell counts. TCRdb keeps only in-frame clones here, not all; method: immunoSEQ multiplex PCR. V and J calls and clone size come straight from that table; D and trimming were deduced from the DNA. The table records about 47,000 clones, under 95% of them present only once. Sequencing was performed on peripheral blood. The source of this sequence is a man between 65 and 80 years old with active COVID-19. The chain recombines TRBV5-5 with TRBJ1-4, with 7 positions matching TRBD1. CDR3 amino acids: CASSFDRVNEKLFF. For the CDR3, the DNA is TGTGCCAGCAGCTTCGACAGGGTTAATGAAAAACTGTTTTTT.